These 30 T cell receptor beta chains were sequenced from one sample in a study of molecular identifiers for immune sequencing clone quantification (dated by TCRdb to the late 2010s). The method was PCR. Sequencer: Illumina HiSeq 4000. TCRdb trimmed public reads at Q25 via fastp, called clones via MiXCR and kept in-frame beta chains. Rows are combined by CDR3 protein, so each entry shows the most common genes and DNA. The table for this sample lists fewer than 350,000 distinct CDR3 sequences; about 21% of them were counted only once. Approximately 0.84% of the sample is in the top ten clones. What was sequenced was naive CD8+ T cells from blood, with Jurkat cell RNA spiked in. The sample's cell subset or site, from its label and the paper: FACS-sorted CD8+CD4-CCR7+CD45RA+ naive T cells. These receptors were taken from a human donor in good health. Some libraries in this study had Jurkat cell RNA spiked in.

This clonotype was seen ten or more times. CDR3 in amino acids: CASSASTGYFPGELFF. For the CDR3, the DNA is TGCGCCAGCAGTGCATCCACAGGGTACTTCCCCGGGGAGCTGTTTTTT. The V call is TRBV10-1, the J call TRBJ2-2, with D perhaps matching TRBD1 (6 bases). The V gene's germline CDR1 is WNHNN and CDR2 SYGVQD (reference sequence). This CDR3 spans 16 amino acids. Trimming removed 4 bases from V and 6 bases from J, with 18 bases in between.

As for this clonotype: Since a much larger clone is just one base distant, this may be a read error. The V gene is TRBV20-1, the J gene TRBJ2-3; 11 bases map to TRBD2. The CDR3 is 15 amino acids. Germline CDR1 and CDR2: DFQATT and SNEGSKA (reference sequence). The CDR3 sequence: CSTRRTSGSTDTQYF. The CDR3 DNA follows: TGCAGTACTAGGCGGACTAGCGGGAGCACAGATACGCAGTATTTT.

At least ten counts were recorded for this clonotype. The V gene is TRBV12-3 or TRBV12-4, the J gene TRBJ2-1, with D possibly matching TRBD2 (6 bases). Trimming pared 5 bases from V and 1 base from J, leaving 12 bases between. The CDR3 runs 15 residues. The CDR3 protein is CASSAPGLSYNEQFF. The CDR3 DNA follows: TGTGCCAGCAGTGCCCCGGGACTTTCCTACAATGAGCAGTTCTTC.

This clonotype has at least ten counts. The rearrangement links TRBV27 to TRBJ1-5; D is undetermined. Germline values: CDR1 MNHEY, CDR2 SMNVEV (reference sequence). The V gene lost 4 bases and the J gene lost 4 bases, with 8 bases spanning the gap. This CDR3 comprises 13 residues. The CDR3, as DNA: TGTGCCAGCAGTTATGGGATTAATCAGCCCCAGCATTTT. This codes for CASSYGINQPQHF.

This clonotype was detected only once. This sequence may be a read error, since a much larger clone differs from it by one base. The genes are TRBV30 and TRBJ2-3, with 9 bases lining up with TRBD2. The CDR3 spans 12 residues. Germline V gene sequence: CDR1 GTSNPN, CDR2 SVGIG (reference sequence). V lost 7 bases to trimming and J lost 4 bases; unmatched junction nucleotides: 3. The chain's CDR3 is CASEREADTQYF. In DNA form, the CDR3 reads TGTGCCTCCGAGCGGGAGGCAGATACGCAGTATTTT.

Notes on this clonotype: With a much larger clone just one base away, this may be a read error. This rearrangement joins TRBV18 to TRBJ2-1; D gene ambiguous. From germline, CDR1 is KGHSH and CDR2 LQKENI. The CDR3 contains 14 residues. The CDR3, as DNA: TGTGCCGGCTCACCACTTCCCCTGGACGGTGAGCAGTTCTTC. Protein: CAGSPLPLDGEQFF.

About this clonotype: This sequence may be a read error, since a much larger clone differs from it by one base. V is TRBV28 and J is TRBJ1-2, with D hard to call. CDR1 is MDHEN, CDR2 SYDVKM, per germline. The CDR3 is 13 residues long. The CDR3 reads CAGSLTLDYGYTF. In DNA form, the CDR3 reads TGTGCCGGCAGTTTAACACTTGATTATGGCTACACCTTC.

Points on this clonotype: This clone may be a read error of a much larger clone one base away. V gene TRBV6-5 combines with J gene TRBJ2-1; TRBD2 matches 11 bases. V was clipped by 6 bases and J by 9 bases; unmatched bases: 4. CDR3 length equals 13 residues. Germline values: CDR1 MNHEY, CDR2 SVGAGI. The CDR3 region has the DNA TGTGCCAGCAGCGAACTAGCGGGAGTTGAGCAGTTCTTC. It translates to CASSELAGVEQFF.

This clonotype has ten or more counts. The CDR3 sequence: CASSTGTGWTDTQYF. The CDR3 bases are TGTGCCAGCAGTACCGGGACAGGGTGGACAGATACGCAGTATTTT. The chain has TRBV2 and TRBJ2-3; 9 positions match TRBD1. Germline CDR1 SNHLY, CDR2 FYNNEI. V lost 5 bases to trimming and J lost 3 bases; unmatched junction nucleotides: 6. The CDR3 runs to 15 residues.

This clonotype occurred many times. The chain has TRBV7-9 and TRBJ2-2, with 8 bases identical to TRBD2. J was trimmed by 4 bases and V by 4 bases; bases with no gene match: 5. The CDR3 spans 15 residues. CDR1 is SEHNR and CDR2 is FQNEAQ in the germline V gene (reference sequence). DNA of the CDR3: TGTGCCAGCAGCTCCGGGAGGGCCCCCACCGGGGAGCTGTTTTTT. Protein sequence: CASSSGRAPTGELFF.

Regarding this clonotype: This may arise from a read error, as a much more abundant clone is one base away. The chain is built from TRBV12-3 or TRBV12-4 and TRBJ2-5; no reliable D call. The CDR3 extends over 15 amino acids. The CDR3 region has the DNA TGTGTCAGCAGTTTTTCCGCTAATACACAAGAGACCCAGTACTTC. Its translation is CVSSFSANTQETQYF.

Turning to this clonotype: This may arise from a read error, as a much more abundant clone is one base away. The genes are TRBV4-3 and TRBJ1-4; TRBD1 aligns across 10 bases. The germline V gene encodes CDR1 LGHNA and CDR2 YSLEER. V was pared by 0 bases and J by 8 bases, with 6 bases of the junction left unmatched. CDR3 length: 16 residues. The CDR3 loop reads CASSQDCGTGDEKLFF. CDR3 bases: TGCGCCAGCAGCCAAGATTGCGGGACAGGGGACGAAAAACTGTTTTTT.

The sample holds many counts of this clonotype. This chain joins TRBV2 and TRBJ2-7, with a possible D match to TRBD2 (5 bases). There are 14 residues in the CDR3. Looked up from germline, CDR1 is SNHLY and CDR2 is FYNNEI. V was clipped by 1 base and J by 3 bases, with 10 bases between them. The CDR3 loop reads CASSEVMGDYEQYF. The CDR3 DNA sequence: TGTGCCAGCAGTGAAGTGATGGGAGACTACGAGCAGTACTTC.

This clonotype has only a few counts. The V gene is TRBV12-3 or TRBV12-4, the J gene TRBJ2-3; D may be TRBD1 (6 bases). With 8 bases removed from V and 4 bases from J, the gap between germline ends came to 16 bases. This CDR3 spans 14 amino acids. CDR3 in DNA: TGTGCCAGCTCCCAGGGGATGGAGGCAGATACGCAGTATTTT. Translating gives CASSQGMEADTQYF.

This clonotype was seen at least ten times. This chain joins TRBV20-1 and TRBJ2-7, with unresolved D. V was cut by 0 bases and J by 6 bases, with 9 bases left in between. Germline V lookup: CDR1 DFQATT, CDR2 SNEGSKA (reference sequence). CDR3 length: 12 amino acids. In DNA, the CDR3 is TGCAGTGCTAGAGATGTGACGGTCGAGCAGTACTTC. Residues: CSARDVTVEQYF.

This clonotype occurred a few times. CDR3 residues: CASSEQWGRRGDKLFF. The CDR3 bases are TGTGCCAGCAGTGAACAGTGGGGCCGCCGGGGAGATAAGCTGTTTTTT. The chain couples TRBV6-4 to TRBJ2-2; D possibly uses TRBD1 or TRBD2 (5 bases each). The CDR3 has 16 residues. V was pared by 3 bases and J by 12 bases, with 23 bases between. In germline, CDR1 is MRHNA, CDR2 SNTAGT.

Turning to this clonotype: Since a much larger clone is just one base distant, this may be a read error. The V gene is TRBV9, the J gene TRBJ1-1; 8 bases agree with TRBD1. This CDR3 spans 16 amino acids. The germline V gene encodes CDR1 SGDLS and CDR2 YYNGEE. V dropped 3 bases and J dropped 3; count of bases not matched to a gene: 10. CDR3 region: CASSEIPTGADTEAFF. DNA of the CDR3: TGTGCCAGCAGCGAGATACCGACAGGGGCGGACACTGAAGCTTTCTTT.

This clonotype has a count of ten or more. V gene TRBV27 combines with J gene TRBJ2-7; D may correspond to TRBD1 or TRBD2 (5 bases each). Germline CDR1 and CDR2: MNHEY and SMNVEV (reference sequence). V was trimmed by 3 bases and J by 5 bases, leaving 17 bases between them. The length of the CDR3 is 15 residues. CDR3 nucleotides: TGTGCCAGCAGTTTGCAGGGACCGCAGATTAACGAGCAGTACTTC. It is translated as CASSLQGPQINEQYF.

This clonotype appeared a single time. V gene TRBV6-1 combines with J gene TRBJ2-2; a weak D match, TRBD1 (6 bases). With 2 bases removed from V and 4 bases from J, the gap between germline ends came to 17 bases. There are 17 residues in the CDR3. CDR1 and CDR2 (germline): MNHNS, SASEGT. The CDR3 protein is CASSELGAGYITGELFF. CDR3 DNA: TGTGCCAGCAGTGAATTGGGGGCGGGTTATATCACCGGGGAGCTGTTTTTT.

This clonotype was seen a few times. The chain links TRBV5-1 to TRBJ2-5; D is perhaps TRBD2 (5 bases). This CDR3 contains 14 residues. The V end lost 3 bases, the J end lost 5 bases, and 14 bases lay between the germline ends. The germline V gene encodes CDR1 SGHRS and CDR2 YFSETQ. The CDR3 here is CASSYDSGGETQYF. CDR3 nucleotides: TGCGCCAGCAGCTACGATTCAGGCGGGGAGACCCAGTACTTC.

This clonotype appeared once. A much larger clone lies a single base off, so this may be a read error. The chain has TRBV6-6 and TRBJ2-3, with 8 bases matching TRBD1. There are 15 residues in the CDR3. CDR1 is MNHNY and CDR2 is SVGAGI in the germline V gene (reference sequence). The CDR3 DNA reads TGTGCCAGCAGTTACCTCGGACAGGGCTCAGATACGCAGTGTTTT. Translation gives CASSYLGQGSDTQCF.

The V gene is TRBV11-2, the J gene TRBJ2-5, with D unresolved. The CDR3 is 15 residues long. The V gene's germline CDR1 is SGHAT and CDR2 FQNNGV. V was clipped by 0 bases and J by 1 base, with 9 bases between them. The CDR3 reads CASSLENSVQETQYF. The CDR3 nucleotides read TGTGCCAGCAGCTTAGAGAATTCAGTCCAAGAGACCCAGTACTTC.

This clonotype was recorded at least ten times. V and J are TRBV12-5 and TRBJ1-2, with D possibly being TRBD1 (5 bases). CDR3 length equals 12 residues. V lost 3 bases and J lost 8, with 10 bases in between. Germline V lookup: CDR1 LGHNT, CDR2 FRNRAP. The CDR3 sequence: CASGFEGSGYTF. DNA of the CDR3: TGTGCTAGTGGTTTTGAGGGGAGCGGCTACACCTTC.

This clonotype has a handful of counts. The chain has TRBV9 and TRBJ2-5; a possible D gene is TRBD2 (6 bases). Germline V gene sequence: CDR1 SGDLS, CDR2 YYNGEE. CDR3 size: 16 residues. The V gene lost 3 bases and the J gene lost 0 bases, with 15 bases spanning the gap. The CDR3 reads CASSERAGDNQETQYF. DNA of the CDR3: TGTGCCAGCAGCGAGAGAGCGGGCGACAACCAAGAGACCCAGTACTTC.

There are a few counts of this clonotype. This sequence joins TRBV3-1 and TRBJ2-2, with TRBD2 matching over 14 bases. CDR3 length: 18 amino acids. Germline CDR1 is LGHDT and CDR2 is YNNKEL (reference sequence). V shed 4 bases, J shed 5 bases, and the junction held 9 bases outside the gene matches. Here the CDR3 reads CASSPLGLAGVGTGELFF. The CDR3 coding sequence is TGTGCCAGCAGCCCGCTGGGACTAGCGGGAGTGGGGACCGGGGAGCTGTTTTTT.

This clonotype was counted between two and nine times. Possible read error: a much larger clone is one base away. V gene TRBV12-3 or TRBV12-4 combines with J gene TRBJ2-6; D gene uncertain. V dropped 6 bases and J dropped 4 bases, with 13 bases sitting between them. The CDR3 spans 15 residues. CDR3 nucleotide sequence: TGTGCCAGCAGCATTACATCGCTGGGGGCCAACGTCCTGACTTTC. Translation: CASSITSLGANVLTF.

This chain joins TRBV10-2 and TRBJ1-6; D not resolved. The germline V gene has CDR1 WSHSY and CDR2 SAAADI. This CDR3 contains 12 residues. V lost 2 bases and J 10 bases, leaving 6 bases between the germline ends. The CDR3, as DNA: TGCGCCAGCAGTGAGCTCCGGTCACCCCTCCACTTT. Amino acid sequence: CASSELRSPLHF.

A word on this clonotype: A much larger clone differs by one base, so this may be a read error. The chain has TRBV12-5 and TRBJ2-1, with a tentative D call TRBD1 (6 bases). Trimming pared 3 bases from V and 8 bases from J, leaving 8 bases between. Germline CDR1 LGHNT, CDR2 FRNRAP. The CDR3 has 12 amino acids. CDR3 in amino acids: CASGLQGYEQFF. CDR3 coding DNA: TGTGCTAGTGGTTTACAGGGTTATGAGCAGTTCTTC.

At least ten counts were recorded for this clonotype. The rearrangement joins TRBV28 to TRBJ1-1, with a weak D call TRBD1 (5 bases). The V gene's germline CDR1 is MDHEN and CDR2 SYDVKM. CDR3 length equals 15 residues. Trimming left V 5 bases short and J 0 bases short, with 13 bases between. CDR3 loop: CASSRRGEVNTEAFF. As DNA, the CDR3 is TGTGCCAGCAGTAGGCGGGGGGAAGTGAACACTGAAGCTTTCTTT.

Ten or more counts support this clonotype. The gene calls are TRBV12-3 or TRBV12-4 and TRBJ1-1; possibly TRBD1 for D (5 bases). The CDR3 consists of 14 residues. Trimming stripped 4 bases from V and 1 base from J, with 10 bases between. The CDR3 DNA sequence: TGTGCCAGCAGTTCGGGACTCCCGAACACTGAAGCTTTCTTT. It translates to CASSSGLPNTEAFF.